Listed here is a single TCR beta chain. Its matching antigen is unknown. V gave up 3 bases and J gave up 0 bases, with 9 bases separating them. The CDR3 loop spans 15 amino acids. Germline V lookup: CDR1 KGHSH, CDR2 LQKENI. The data originate from a study of T-cell memory formation after mild COVID-19. TCRdb called the 5' RACE reads again in MiXCR, with one record for every CDR3 protein. The table shows roughly 150,000 distinct CDR3 sequences, with 10% to 15% occurring only once. Study-wide points: From day 15 to 85, contracting clones were balanced between CD4 and CD8, whereas later expanders leaned toward CD4+.

This chain links TRBV18 with TRBJ1-3; D remains ambiguous. The sequencing sample was made of PBMCs or a T cell subset sorted from them (not recorded which). This TCR was sampled from a man in his late teens or twenties who had mild COVID-19 (a few samples of this study predate the infection). Cell type and time point are not known. CDR3 nucleotide sequence: TGTGCCAGCTCACCCGGGCAAAACTCTGGAAACACCATATATTTT. It specifies CASSPGQNSGNTIYF. The entire variable domain, with the rest obtained from reference TRBV18 and TRBJ1-3, is as follows: NAGVMQNPRHLVRRRGQEARLRCSPMKGHSHVYWYRQLPEEGLKFMVYLQKENIIDESGMPKERFSAEFPKEGPSILRIQQVVRGDSAAYFCASSPGQNSGNTIYFGEGSWLTVV.